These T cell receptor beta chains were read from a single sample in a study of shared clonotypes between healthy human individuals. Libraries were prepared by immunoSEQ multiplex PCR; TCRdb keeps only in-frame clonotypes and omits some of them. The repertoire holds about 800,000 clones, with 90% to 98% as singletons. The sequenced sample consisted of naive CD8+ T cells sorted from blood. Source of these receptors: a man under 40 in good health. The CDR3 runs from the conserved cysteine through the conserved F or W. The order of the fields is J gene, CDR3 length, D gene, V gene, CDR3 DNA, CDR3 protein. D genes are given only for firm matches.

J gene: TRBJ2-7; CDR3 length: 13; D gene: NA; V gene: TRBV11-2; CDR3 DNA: TGTGCCAGCAGTATCAACAGGGTTTACGAGCAGTACTTC; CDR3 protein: CASSINRVYEQYF
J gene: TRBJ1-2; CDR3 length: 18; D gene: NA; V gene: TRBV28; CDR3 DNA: TGTGCCAGCAGTTTTTTTGGATCCAACGTAGGCAGGACTTATGGCTACACCTTC; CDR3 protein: CASSFFGSNVGRTYGYTF
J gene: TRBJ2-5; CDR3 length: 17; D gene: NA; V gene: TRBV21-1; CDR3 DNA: TGTGCCAGCACGTACCCCTATTACCAGGGGGTCAAAGAGACCCAGTACTTC; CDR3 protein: CASTYPYYQGVKETQYF
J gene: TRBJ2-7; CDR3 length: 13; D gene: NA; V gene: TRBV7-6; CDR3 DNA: TGTGCCAGCAGCTTGGGCGTCACCTACGAGCAGTACTTC; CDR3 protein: CASSLGVTYEQYF
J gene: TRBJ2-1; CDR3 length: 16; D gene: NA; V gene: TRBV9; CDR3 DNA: TGTGCCAGCAGCGTAGCGGCGGCTAGCTCCTACAATGAGCAGTTCTTC; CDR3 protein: CASSVAAASSYNEQFF
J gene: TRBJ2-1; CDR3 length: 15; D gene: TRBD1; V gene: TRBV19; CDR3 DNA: TGTGCCAGTAGCTACAGGGGCCCCTCCTACAATGAGCAGTTCTTC; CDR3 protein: CASSYRGPSYNEQFF
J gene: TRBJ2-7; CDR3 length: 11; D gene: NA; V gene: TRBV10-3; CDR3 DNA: TGTGCCATCAGTGACCCCTACGAGCAGTACTTC; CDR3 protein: CAISDPYEQYF
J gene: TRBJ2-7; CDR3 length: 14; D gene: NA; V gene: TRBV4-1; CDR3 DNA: TGCGCCAGCAGCCAAATATGGAGCTCCTACGAGCAGTACTTC; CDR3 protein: CASSQIWSSYEQYF
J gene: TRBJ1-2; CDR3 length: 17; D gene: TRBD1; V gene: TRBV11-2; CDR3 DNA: TGTGCCAGCAGCGACAATATCGGGACAGGGGAAGGCTATGGCTACACCTTC; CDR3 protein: CASSDNIGTGEGYGYTF
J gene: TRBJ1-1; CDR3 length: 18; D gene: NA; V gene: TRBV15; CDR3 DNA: TGTGCCACCGGGGGTCTTGTGGAGGGTTCCTCCGGAGACACTGAAGCTTTCTTT; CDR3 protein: CATGGLVEGSSGDTEAFF
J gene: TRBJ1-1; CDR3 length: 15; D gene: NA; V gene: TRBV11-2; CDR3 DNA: TGTGCCAGCAGCTTAGTTTCCGGGGAGAACACTGAAGCTTTCTTT; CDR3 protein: CASSLVSGENTEAFF
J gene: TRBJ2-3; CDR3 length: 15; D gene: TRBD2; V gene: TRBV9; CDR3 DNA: TGTGCCAGCAGCGCCACTAGCGGGATCAGGGATACGCAGTATTTT; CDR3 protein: CASSATSGIRDTQYF
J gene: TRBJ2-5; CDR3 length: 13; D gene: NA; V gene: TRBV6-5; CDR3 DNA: TGTGCCGCCCGAGGGGAATCCCAAGAGACCCAGTACTTC; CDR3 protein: CAARGESQETQYF
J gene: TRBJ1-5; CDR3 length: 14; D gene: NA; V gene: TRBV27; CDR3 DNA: TGTGCCACCGGGCGGGGGAGTAGCAATCAGCCCCAGCATTTT; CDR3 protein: CATGRGSSNQPQHF
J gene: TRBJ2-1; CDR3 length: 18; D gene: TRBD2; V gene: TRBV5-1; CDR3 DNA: TGCGCCAGCAGCCAACGGGGACTAGCGGGAGGGTCTGGCAATGAGCAGTTCTTC; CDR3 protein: CASSQRGLAGGSGNEQFF
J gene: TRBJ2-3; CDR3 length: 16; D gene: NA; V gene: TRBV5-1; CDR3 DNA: TGCGCCAGCAGCTTGGAGGGCACGGGAGGCACAGATACGCAGTATTTT; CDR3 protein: CASSLEGTGGTDTQYF
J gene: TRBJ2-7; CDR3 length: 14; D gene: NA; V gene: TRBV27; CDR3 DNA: TGTGCCAGCAGTTTATTTGGCGGGCCATACGAGCAGTACTTC; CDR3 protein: CASSLFGGPYEQYF
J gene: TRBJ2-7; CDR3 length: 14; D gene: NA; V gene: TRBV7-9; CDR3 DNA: TGTGCCAGCAGTCGGAGTTCATCCCCTTACGAGCAGTACTTC; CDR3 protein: CASSRSSSPYEQYF
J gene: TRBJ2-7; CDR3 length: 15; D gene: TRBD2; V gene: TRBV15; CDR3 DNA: TGTGCCACCAGCCCCGGGGGGGGAGGATCCTACGAGCAGTACTTC; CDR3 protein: CATSPGGGGSYEQYF
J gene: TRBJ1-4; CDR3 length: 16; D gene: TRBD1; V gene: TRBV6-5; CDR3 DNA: TGTGCCAGCAGTTACTCTATAAGGGGGCAAGGTGAAAAACTGTTTTTT; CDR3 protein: CASSYSIRGQGEKLFF
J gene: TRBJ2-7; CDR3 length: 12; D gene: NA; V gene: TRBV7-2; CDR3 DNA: TGTGCCAGCAGCCAGGGATGGGACGAGCAGTACTTC; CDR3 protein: CASSQGWDEQYF
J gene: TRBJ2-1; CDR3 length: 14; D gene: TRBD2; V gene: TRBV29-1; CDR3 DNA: TGCAGCGTCGGGACTAGCGGGATGGGCAATGAGCAGTTCTTC; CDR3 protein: CSVGTSGMGNEQFF
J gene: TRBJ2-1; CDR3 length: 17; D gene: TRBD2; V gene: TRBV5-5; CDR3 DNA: TGTGCCAGCAGCTTGGTACTAGCGGGCGCCTTATACAATGAGCAGTTCTTC; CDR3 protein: CASSLVLAGALYNEQFF
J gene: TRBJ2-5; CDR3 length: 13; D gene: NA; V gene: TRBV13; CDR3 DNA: TGTGCCAGCAGCTACAGGGTCCAAGAGACCCAGTACTTC; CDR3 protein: CASSYRVQETQYF
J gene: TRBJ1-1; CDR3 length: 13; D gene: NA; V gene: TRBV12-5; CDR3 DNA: TGTGCTAGTGGTTTGTTGGGGAACACTGAAGCTTTCTTT; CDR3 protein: CASGLLGNTEAFF
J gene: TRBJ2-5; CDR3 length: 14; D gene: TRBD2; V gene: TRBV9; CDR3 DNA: TGTGCCAGCAGCTCCAGACTAGCGGGAGAGACCCAGTACTTC; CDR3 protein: CASSSRLAGETQYF
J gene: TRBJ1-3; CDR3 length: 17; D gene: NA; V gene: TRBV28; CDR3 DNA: TGTGCCAGCAGTTTGTCAAGACTCGACAGACGTGGAAACACCATATATTTT; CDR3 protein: CASSLSRLDRRGNTIYF
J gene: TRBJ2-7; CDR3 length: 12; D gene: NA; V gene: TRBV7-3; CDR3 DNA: TGTGCCAGCAGCTTTAGCCAGTACGAGCAGTACTTC; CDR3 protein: CASSFSQYEQYF
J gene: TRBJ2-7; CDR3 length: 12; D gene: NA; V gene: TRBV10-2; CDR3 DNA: TGCGCCAGCAGGGGGGACCCGGGGGAGCAGTACTTC; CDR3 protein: CASRGDPGEQYF
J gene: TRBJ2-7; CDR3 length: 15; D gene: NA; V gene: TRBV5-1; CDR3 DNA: TGCGCCAGCAGCTTGAGCGGTCGGGAGATAGACGAGCAGTACTTC; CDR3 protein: CASSLSGREIDEQYF
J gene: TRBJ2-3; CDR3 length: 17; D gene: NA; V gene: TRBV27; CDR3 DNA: TGTGCCAGCGCGAGGCTACCCGGGACGGCTAGCACAGATACGCAGTATTTT; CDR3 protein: CASARLPGTASTDTQYF
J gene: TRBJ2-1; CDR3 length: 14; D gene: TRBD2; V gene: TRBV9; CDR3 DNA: TGTGCCAGCAGCGAGGGACTAGCGGGAGGACCCCAGTTCTTC; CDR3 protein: CASSEGLAGGPQFF